This section outlines one TCR beta chain sequence together with its context. This sample is part of a study of PD-L1 blockade in urothelial cancer. Overall study: Treatment start was followed by blood analysis at 3 weeks (second dose) and again at 6 weeks.

TCRdb keeps only in-frame clones here, not all; method: immunoSEQ multiplex PCR. The table records 95,000 to 150,000 clones, 86% of them present only once. Time point meaning: peripheral blood 6 weeks after treatment start. CDR3 length: 16 residues. V dropped 5 bases and J dropped 4 bases, with 19 bases sitting between them. The germline V gene has CDR1 SGHTA and CDR2 FQGNSA. This specimen was PBMCs, taken around atezolizumab (anti-PD-L1) treatment. This rearrangement joins TRBV7-2 to TRBJ2-3, with D possibly TRBD1 on 5 matching bases. The sequence was collected from a man aged 45-65 years with urothelial cancer. CDR3 coding DNA: TGTGCCAGCAGCCGATCCCGAGCCCCCAGGGCAGATACGCAGTATTTT. Its protein is CASSRSRAPRADTQYF.